This record looks at one T cell receptor beta chain sequence and its context. The antigen remains unidentified. The primer mix had 60 Vbeta and 13 Jbeta primers. Here immunoSEQ multiplex PCR was the method, and the copy in TCRdb shows in-frame clones only, minus some. The sample has about 63,000 clones, about 76% seen once. These data come from a study of cytomegalovirus exposure and HLA in healthy donors. Study-wide results and limits: Under in vitro conditions, three CMV-associated chains were confirmed as specific for CMV antigens. In a later analysis, TCR beta V- and J-gene trimming showed a link to a missense DCLRE1C variant.

Healthy bone marrow donors made up the donors. CDR3 size: 13 residues. Trimming at V came to 8 bases and at J to 4 bases, leaving 4 bases not matched to a gene. From germline, CDR1 is MNHEY and CDR2 SMNVEV (reference sequence). The source of this sequence is a man aged 45-65 years in good health and CMV-seronegative. The chain joins TRBV27 to TRBJ2-5; 10 bases agree with TRBD1. The specimen was PBMCs. CDR3 loop: CASRDRGRETQYF. The CDR3 coding sequence is TGTGCCAGCCGAGACAGGGGGCGAGAGACCCAGTACTTC.